This TCR beta chain emerged from a study of lymphopenia after photon versus proton radiotherapy (dated by TCRdb to the late 2010s). Background for the entire study: In patients with gastrointestinal tumors who developed high-grade lymphopenia, the study compared the immunological effects of photon radiation therapy with those of proton radiation therapy. The cohort comprised approximately 21 patients with gastrointestinal tumors who received either photon or proton therapy and then developed lymphopenia. The study was designed to characterize how the impact on the immune system differs between the two radiation modalities.

Looking up the germline V gene yields CDR1 SGHTA and CDR2 FQGNSA. V and J lose 5 bases and 1 base, and a span of 8 bases separates them. The CDR3 numbers 13 residues from cysteine through phenylalanine. Solely the CDR3 DNA is kept, with 39 bases framed from the first base. About this clone itself: It has no known antigen specificity. There are no base qualities to consult, and no much larger clone falls within one base.

Library preparation used the immunoSEQ multiplex PCR assay. T cell repertoires were profiled with deep sequencing of rearranged TCR beta loci together with multiparametric flow cytometry. TCRdb re-hosts the immuneACCESS table, in-frame sequences only. Its copies lack some clones; in the studies checked, an unresolved V gene accounts for under half of them, and the cause for the rest is not known. The sample table records 65,000 or so clones; 87% of these occur just once. Roughly 13% of the sample is held by the ten biggest clonotypes. What the research found in general, with its limitations: Across the cohort, a larger post-nadir drop in TCR diversity was inversely correlated with overall survival time among patients who died. The survival association was assessed only in patients who died, and better survival with proton therapy was presented by the authors as a possibility rather than a demonstrated result. Once the lymphocyte count had reached its nadir, the repertoires of photon-treated patients showed oligoclonal expansion, particularly of CD8+ Temra cells, and this expansion drove the decline in diversity. Proton-treated patients stayed relatively stable during treatment, while photon-treated patients lost naive T cells and TCR diversity and gained effector/memory populations.

This sequence originates from a man of 80 years or more with esophageal cancer. The sequenced sample was peripheral blood, obtained from a patient treated with proton-based radiotherapy. Recombination connected TRBV7-2 to TRBJ1-1, with no confidently assigned D gene. DNA sequence: TGTGCCAGCAGCGCGACGAGGAACACTGAAGCTTTCTTT. Translated, this is CASSATRNTEAFF.